A single sample gave rise to the 17 T cell receptor beta chains below, sequenced in a study of CD8 T cells in ankylosing spondylitis. TCRdb recomputed calls from the 5' RACE reads with MiXCR, one row per CDR3 protein. The table records 160,000 or so distinct CDR3 sequences, 9.8% of them present only once. The sample consisted of blood, either unsorted or a sorted T cell fraction (not recorded which). These receptors all come from a female donor with ankylosing spondylitis or in good health (not recorded which).

The CDR3 sequence is CASSQDRRLADNEQFF. The CDR3 DNA reads as TGCGCCAGCAGCCAAGATCGGAGACTAGCGGACAATGAGCAGTTCTTC. The chain uses TRBV4-3 and TRBJ2-1; 9 bases fit TRBD2. The J segment lost 5 bases and the V segment lost 0 bases, leaving 5 bases of the junction unmatched. The CDR3 is 16 residues long. Per germline, CDR1 LGHNA and CDR2 YSLEER.

This clonotype was found a few times. This chain links TRBV18 with TRBJ2-1; 8 bases are shared with TRBD2. There are 15 residues in the CDR3. Germline assignment: CDR1 KGHSH and CDR2 LQKENI. Trimming removed 3 bases from V and 8 bases from J; junction bases left unmatched: 9. CDR3 sequence: CASSPLGSGNYEQFF. The CDR3 DNA is TGTGCCAGCTCACCCCTAGGTAGCGGGAACTATGAGCAGTTCTTC.

This clonotype was counted at least ten times. This chain connects TRBV5-1 to TRBJ2-7; perhaps TRBD1 as D (5 bases). Germline values: CDR1 SGHRS, CDR2 YFSETQ. The CDR3 runs 14 residues. Trimming shortened V by 2 bases and J by 2 bases, and 11 bases separated the two germline ends. This chain's CDR3 is CASSLGALTYEQYF. The CDR3, as DNA: TGCGCCAGCAGCTTAGGGGCCTTGACCTACGAGCAGTACTTC.

This clonotype showed up many times. The genes are TRBV7-9 and TRBJ2-3; D is unresolved. V was shortened by 0 bases and J by 3 bases, with 13 bases between the two germline ends. CDR1 and CDR2 (germline): SEHNR, FQNEAQ (reference sequence). This CDR3 contains 16 residues. CDR3 coding DNA: TGTGCCAGCAGCTTAGCGTCCGCGGATTTAACAGATACGCAGTATTTT. Translated: CASSLASADLTDTQYF.

This clonotype was picked up many times. The chain uses TRBV20-1 and TRBJ2-3; D is perhaps TRBD2 (5 bases). CDR3 size: 13 residues. Trimming took off 7 bases at V and 10 bases at J, with 21 bases between the two ends. Germline CDR1 is DFQATT and CDR2 is SNEGSKA (reference sequence). The CDR3 sequence is CSVNTRPGLAQYF. CDR3 bases: TGCAGTGTAAATACTAGACCCGGATTAGCGCAGTATTTT.

This clonotype has only a few counts. The chain recombines TRBV28 with TRBJ2-4; D is perhaps TRBD1 or TRBD2 (6 bases each). The V end was cut by 1 base, the J end by 8 bases, with 18 bases between. Germline loops: CDR1 MDHEN, CDR2 SYDVKM. The CDR3 covers 16 residues. The DNA of the CDR3 is TGTGCCAGCAGTTTATTAGGAGGGGCTGGGGGCGACATTCAGTACTTC. This sequence encodes CASSLLGGAGGDIQYF. The full variable domain, completed using reference TRBV28 and TRBJ2-4, is DVKVTQSSRYLVKRTGEKVFLECVQDMDHENMFWYRQDPGLGLRLIYFSYDVKMKEKGDIPEGYSVSREKKERFSLILESASTNQTSMYLCASSLLGGAGGDIQYFGAGTRLSVL.

The chain combines TRBV6-5 with TRBJ2-4, with a tentative D call TRBD2 (6 bases). CDR1 is MNHEY and CDR2 is SVGAGI in the germline V gene. V was clipped by 2 bases and J by 2 bases, with 10 bases between them. The CDR3 has 15 amino acids. The CDR3 DNA sequence: TGTGCCAGCAGTTACGTGGCGGGATCCAAAAACATTCAGTACTTC. This codes for CASSYVAGSKNIQYF.

Many counts were recorded for this clonotype. The chain has TRBV11-2 and TRBJ2-2, with TRBD1 matching over 9 bases. Germline CDR1 and CDR2: SGHAT and FQNNGV. The V gene end was trimmed by 5 bases and the J gene end by 3 bases; junction bases not matched to a gene: 7. The CDR3 length is 16 residues. In DNA form, the CDR3 reads TGTGCCAGCAGCCCGAGAGGGACAGGGTACACCGGGGAGCTGTTTTTT. Amino acids: CASSPRGTGYTGELFF.

The V call is TRBV7-9, the J call TRBJ2-1, with 7 bases matching TRBD2. From germline, CDR1 is SEHNR and CDR2 FQNEAQ (reference sequence). V dropped 1 base and J dropped 4; count of bases not matched to a gene: 10. This CDR3 has 17 amino acids. The CDR3 sequence: CASSLVLREPSYNEQFF. The DNA for the CDR3 is TGTGCCAGCAGCTTAGTTCTGCGGGAGCCTTCTTACAATGAGCAGTTCTTC.

V is TRBV7-2 and J is TRBJ2-5, with 13 bases fitting TRBD2. The CDR3 extends over 16 amino acids. CDR1 and CDR2 from the germline V gene are SGHTA and FQGNSA. Germline trimming cut 5 bases from V and 9 bases from J; bases unmatched to any gene: 12. The CDR3 coding sequence is TGTGCCAGCAGCAGCTATACTGGACTAGCGGGGGAGGCCCAGTACTTC. Translated: CASSSYTGLAGEAQYF.

V gene TRBV6-1 combines with J gene TRBJ2-1, with a possible D match to TRBD2 (5 bases). CDR3 length: 14 residues. Trimming removed 1 base at V and 6 bases at J, with 10 bases between. From germline, CDR1 is MNHNS and CDR2 SASEGT. This CDR3 reads CASSEGPGGNEQFF. The CDR3 coding sequence is TGTGCCAGCAGTGAAGGGCCAGGAGGCAATGAGCAGTTCTTC.

This clonotype was observed a few times. CDR3 nucleotide sequence: TGTGCCAGCACGGCTAGCGGGAGCAAAGAGACCCAGTACTTC. Its translation: CASTASGSKETQYF. The chain carries TRBV7-8 and TRBJ2-5; 10 bases fit TRBD2. The CDR3 has 14 amino acids. Germline V gene sequence: CDR1 SGHVS, CDR2 FQNEAQ. J lost 3 bases, V lost 7 bases, and 5 bases had no gene match.

This clonotype was picked up many times. The genes are TRBV27 and TRBJ1-6; D perhaps matches TRBD1 (6 bases). V was trimmed by 10 bases and J by 9 bases, leaving 13 bases between them. The germline V gene encodes CDR1 MNHEY and CDR2 SMNVEV (reference sequence). The CDR3 length is 12 residues. CDR3 sequence reads: CATGPRGSPLHF. The DNA for the CDR3 is TGTGCCACAGGACCCAGGGGTTCACCCCTCCACTTT.

This clonotype came up a few times. At one of its ends the junction is not consistent with the germline gene, which may arise from a read error. The chain is built from TRBV7-7 and TRBJ2-3, with no clear D. The CDR3 extends over 15 amino acids. Germline CDR1 reads SSHAT; CDR2 reads FNYEAQ (reference sequence). The CDR3 DNA reads as TGTGCTAGCAGCTTAGGTGCCCCGGGCACAGATACGCAGTATTTT. As protein: CASSLGAPGTDTQYF.

This clonotype was observed at least ten times. The CDR3 nucleotides are TGTGCCAGCAGCTTAACAGGGGAGGGGGGCTACACCTTC. This gives the protein CASSLTGEGGYTF. The chain uses TRBV7-2 and TRBJ1-2; 7 bases map to TRBD1. CDR1 SGHTA and CDR2 FQGNSA come from the germline V gene. CDR3 length equals 13 residues. The V and J ends lost 2 bases and 8 bases, in that order; junction bases with no gene match: 5.

This clonotype was seen more than once but under ten times. The V call is TRBV2, the J call TRBJ1-2; D is perhaps TRBD1 (5 bases). This CDR3 region has 15 residues. Germline V gives CDR1 SNHLY, CDR2 FYNNEI. Trimming stripped 6 bases from V and 4 bases from J, with 18 bases between. CDR3 DNA: TGTGCCAGCAGGCCCCCCCGTGAGGGGATCTATGGCTACACCTTC. Translating gives CASRPPREGIYGYTF.

V is TRBV15 and J is TRBJ2-1, with 8 bases identical to TRBD2. V shed 3 bases, J shed 3 bases, and the junction held 4 bases outside the gene matches. This CDR3 has 15 residues. Germline V CDR1 and CDR2: LNHNV, YYDKDF (reference sequence). The DNA for the CDR3 is TGTGCCACCAGCAGCCGCACTAGCGGCTACAATGAGCAGTTCTTC. It translates to CATSSRTSGYNEQFF.